Sequencing of this TCR beta chain was carried out in a study of human T cells and chemical hapten exposure. At the level of the study: Cases of alopecia areata, totalis or universalis occurred in a predominantly female patient group.

The time point denotes: patch test 1, 2 weeks after DPC sensitization. Sample treatment: therapeutic diphenylcyclopropenone sensitization with weekly scalp DPC. General study findings and limits: There was alopecia in the donors, so their immune response may differ from that of healthy people.

As to this clonotype: The antigen remains undetermined.

Individual cDNA molecules each carried unique molecular identifiers attached by the library. Each CDR3 protein is one row after TCRdb ran MiXCR on the RACE reads. The sample has 65,000 to 85,000 distinct CDR3 sequences; about 11% are singletons. The sequencing used whole blood, collected in connection with sensitization to the hapten diphenylcyclopropenone (DPC). The clonotype was recovered from a woman in her fifties or sixties with alopecia areata. Some clones in this sample may be carry-over from other donors' samples.

CDR3 protein: CASSQGWGSGAVTQYF. Here the CDR3 DNA reads TGTGCCAGCAGCCAAGGGTGGGGTAGCGGGGCCGTTACGCAGTATTTT. The chain joins TRBV3-1 to TRBJ2-3; 8 bases align to TRBD2. The trim removed 1 base at V and 8 bases at J, leaving 11 bases unmatched. The CDR3 has 16 residues. In germline, CDR1 is LGHDT, CDR2 YNNKEL (reference sequence).